This record covers a single TCR beta chain. Its antigen is unknown. There are 13 residues in the CDR3. V was pared by 6 bases and J by 6 bases, with 8 bases of the junction left unmatched. CDR1 and CDR2 (germline): MNHNY, SVGAGI (reference sequence). One entry per CDR3 protein, called by TCRdb with MiXCR from the 5' RACE reads. The sample holds 200,000 to 250,000 distinct CDR3 sequences, 6.9% seen once. The record originates from a study of T cells after yellow fever vaccination. General study points: After the booster, 95% to 98% of CD4 and about 90% of CD8 primary-response clones were re-detected. The appearance of a small share of clonotypes in both CD4 and CD8 compartments was observed. Contaminants from the bulk population, in the form of abundant clonotypes, could be found in FACS-sorted repertoires.

The TCR originated in a man under 40 who received the YFV17D yellow fever vaccine. The sample in question was CD4+ T cells sorted from PBMCs, obtained 15 days after the yellow fever booster vaccination. The genes are TRBV6-6 and TRBJ2-7, with 7 bases fitting TRBD2. This CDR3 reads CASRSGKSPEQYF. In DNA, the CDR3 is TGTGCCAGCAGGAGCGGGAAATCGCCCGAGCAGTACTTC.